This T cell receptor (beta chain) was recorded in a study of T-cell memory formation after mild COVID-19. Study-wide results and limits: Researchers found some responding clones in pre-infection memory, a sign that cross-reactive memory joined. Contracting clones localized mainly to CM and EM when CD4+ and mainly to EMRA when CD8+.

Only a few counts were recorded for this clonotype. What it binds is not known. The V end was cut by 6 bases, the J end by 4 bases, with 9 bases between. Germline-derived CDR1 and CDR2 are LGHDT and YNNKEL (reference sequence). This CDR3 is 12 amino acids long. MiXCR was run by TCRdb on the 5' RACE reads, yielding one entry per CDR3 protein. Of 450,000 to 650,000 distinct CDR3 sequences detected, around 17% appear once; the ten largest clones hold around 11%. The V gene is TRBV3-1, the J gene TRBJ1-2; no reliable D call. Sequencing was carried out using PBMCs or a T cell subset sorted from them (not recorded which). This sequence was found in an adult woman who had mild COVID-19 (a few samples of this study predate the infection). Cell type and time point are not known. CDR3 sequence (DNA): TGTGCCAGCAGGGGGAGATCCTATGGCTACACCTTC. Its translation: CASRGRSYGYTF.